Listed here are 17 T cell receptor beta chains from one sample, sequenced in a study of human T cells and chemical hapten exposure. Via MiXCR, TCRdb re-called the RACE reads, giving one row per CDR3 protein. The table records roughly 80,000 distinct CDR3 sequences, about 10% of them present only once. Time point defined: patch test 1, 2 weeks after DPC sensitization. Treatment in this sample: therapeutic diphenylcyclopropenone sensitization with weekly scalp DPC. The sample here was whole blood, taken in connection with sensitization to the hapten diphenylcyclopropenone (DPC). The receptors shown here come from a woman in her forties or fifties with alopecia areata. Some clones in this sample may be carry-over from other donors' samples.

V usage is TRBV30 and J usage is TRBJ1-6, with 9 bases lining up with TRBD1. The CDR3 spans 15 residues. V was pared by 5 bases and J by 6 bases, with 8 bases of the junction left unmatched. CDR1 is GTSNPN, CDR2 SVGIG, per germline (reference sequence). CDR3 residues: CAWLPGQGTNSPLHF. CDR3 sequence (DNA): TGTGCCTGGCTACCTGGACAGGGGACTAATTCACCCCTCCACTTT.

This clonotype has ten or more counts. The J gene is TRBJ1-6, the V gene TRBV20-1; 7 bases fit TRBD1. Germline CDR1 reads DFQATT; CDR2 reads SNEGSKA (reference sequence). V lost 5 bases and J lost 10; bases outside the gene matches: 14. The CDR3 is 15 amino acids. CDR3 loop: CSASREARGFSPLHF. The CDR3 nucleotides read TGCAGTGCTTCCAGGGAGGCCAGGGGGTTCTCACCCCTCCACTTT.

Ten or more counts support this clonotype. The rearrangement links TRBV6-2 or TRBV6-3 to TRBJ2-4; D might be TRBD1 (5 bases). There are 15 residues in the CDR3. Between the trimmed V and J ends, which lost 3 bases and 0 bases, there was a span of 9 bases. CDR1 and CDR2 from the germline V gene are MNHEY and SVGEGT. For the CDR3, the DNA is TGTGCCAGCAGTTATCCCAGGGAAGCCAAAAACATTCAGTACTTC. Translating it yields CASSYPREAKNIQYF.

The rearrangement joins TRBV7-2 to TRBJ2-7; possible D gene TRBD1, 6 bases. CDR3 length equals 15 residues. Germline loops: CDR1 SGHTA, CDR2 FQGNSA. The V end was cut by 5 bases, the J end by 0 bases, with 14 bases between. The chain's CDR3 is CASSPMGAGSYEQYF. CDR3 coding DNA: TGTGCCAGCAGCCCGATGGGGGCGGGCTCCTACGAGCAGTACTTC.

This clonotype has ten or more counts. The J gene is TRBJ1-1, the V gene TRBV6-2 or TRBV6-3, with TRBD1 matching 7 bases. Germline CDR1 and CDR2: MNHEY and SVGEGT. V gave up 6 bases and J gave up 2 bases; unmatched junction bases: 3. CDR3 size: 13 residues. The CDR3 DNA follows: TGTGCCAGCAGAGGGACAGCAAACACTGAAGCTTTCTTT. Its translation: CASRGTANTEAFF.

In this sample, this clonotype turned up a few times. V gene TRBV30 combines with J gene TRBJ2-1; 10 bases align to TRBD2. Trimming removed 0 bases from V and 2 bases from J; junction bases left unmatched: 1. This CDR3 has 15 amino acids. Per the germline V gene, CDR1 is GTSNPN and CDR2 is SVGIG (reference sequence). The CDR3 region has the DNA TGTGCCTGGAGTGTAGCGGGAGGGCCCTACAATGAGCAGTTCTTC. As protein: CAWSVAGGPYNEQFF.

This clonotype was recorded at least ten times. This chain connects TRBV15 to TRBJ2-1, with 8 bases aligning to TRBD2. CDR1 is LNHNV, CDR2 YYDKDF, per germline (reference sequence). The CDR3 consists of 15 residues. Germline trimming cut 8 bases from V and 7 bases from J; bases unmatched to any gene: 13. CDR3 DNA: TGTGCCACCGCCGACCGTAGGACTAGCCTTAATGAGCAGTTCTTC. As protein: CATADRRTSLNEQFF.

This chain uses TRBV29-1 with TRBJ2-5, with 7 bases identical to TRBD1. Germline values: CDR1 SQVTM, CDR2 ANQGSEA. V was clipped by 3 bases and J by 5 bases; unmatched bases: 9. The CDR3 sequence is 14 residues long. In DNA form, the CDR3 reads TGCAGCGTTGACTCACCGACAGGGTTGGAGACCCAGTACTTC. It translates to CSVDSPTGLETQYF.

The sample holds a few counts of this clonotype. The chain joins TRBV5-1 to TRBJ2-3; D ambiguous. Germline V gene data show CDR1 as SGHRS and CDR2 as YFSETQ. Trimming pared 4 bases from V and 0 bases from J, leaving 9 bases between. The CDR3 contains 14 residues. CDR3 nucleotide sequence: TGCGCCAGCAGCCCCCAGAGCAGCACAGATACGCAGTATTTT. Its translation: CASSPQSSTDTQYF.

This clonotype was counted a few times. The J gene is TRBJ1-1, the V gene TRBV5-1; perhaps TRBD1 as D (6 bases). Looked up from germline, CDR1 is SGHRS and CDR2 is YFSETQ. The V end was cut by 4 bases, the J end by 12 bases, with 16 bases between. CDR3 size: 12 residues. The CDR3 sequence: CASSPGTGAPFF. CDR3 nucleotides: TGCGCCAGCAGCCCTGGGACGGGGGCGCCTTTCTTT.

In its sample, this clonotype was seen many times. The rearrangement links TRBV20-1 to TRBJ2-3; 7 bases map to TRBD1. The CDR3 length is 13 residues. V gave up 4 bases and J gave up 2 bases; unmatched junction bases: 3. CDR1 is DFQATT, CDR2 SNEGSKA, per germline (reference sequence). The CDR3 nucleotides are TGCAGTGCTACCGGGACAGCCACAGATACGCAGTATTTT. Translation: CSATGTATDTQYF.

This clonotype was counted a few times. The chain recombines TRBV28 with TRBJ2-7; D may be TRBD1 (5 bases). In germline, CDR1 is MDHEN, CDR2 SYDVKM. The CDR3 runs to 14 residues. Trimming removed 6 bases at V and 7 bases at J, with 19 bases between. CDR3 bases: TGTGCCAGCAGCAATCACGCCAAAAGGGGTGAGCAGTACTTC. As protein: CASSNHAKRGEQYF. The full variable domain, with the rest looked up from reference TRBV28 and TRBJ2-7, is DVKVTQSSRYLVKRTGEKVFLECVQDMDHENMFWYRQDPGLGLRLIYFSYDVKMKEKGDIPEGYSVSREKKERFSLILESASTNQTSMYLCASSNHAKRGEQYFGPGTRLTVT.

A remark on this clonotype: The junction shows a germline mismatch at one end, possibly a read error. The gene calls are TRBV15 and TRBJ1-2; D might be TRBD1 (5 bases). Germline loops: CDR1 LNHNV, CDR2 YYDKDF (reference sequence). The CDR3 totals 13 residues. The CDR3, as DNA: TGTGTCACCAGCAGAGAGACAGCCTATGGCTACACCTTC. It yields the protein CVTSRETAYGYTF.

This clonotype came up many times. CDR3 region: CASPKGGGNPSGNTIYF. As DNA, the CDR3 is TGTGCCAGTCCCAAAGGGGGGGGGAACCCCTCTGGAAACACCATATATTTT. This sequence joins TRBV21-1 and TRBJ1-3; the table gives TRBD1 as D, unverified against the DNA. TRBV21-1 is flagged as a pseudogene. This CDR3 has 17 residues.

This clonotype was observed a handful of times. The J gene is TRBJ2-1, the V gene TRBV4-3; 8 bases fit TRBD1. The length of the CDR3 is 16 residues. Germline lookup yields CDR1 LGHNA and CDR2 YSLEER. V dropped 2 bases and J dropped 5; count of bases not matched to a gene: 8. Here the CDR3 reads CASSQKPRQGNNEQFF. The CDR3 DNA follows: TGCGCCAGCAGCCAAAAACCAAGACAGGGGAACAATGAGCAGTTCTTC.

The chain is built from TRBV7-9 and TRBJ2-1; the D gene is possibly TRBD2 (6 bases). The CDR3 is 16 residues long. V was clipped by 5 bases and J by 0 bases, with 14 bases between them. CDR1 and CDR2 from the germline V gene are SEHNR and FQNEAQ (reference sequence). The CDR3 DNA follows: TGTGCCAGCAGCCCGGGACTCCTCAGCTCCTACAATGAGCAGTTCTTC. Its translation: CASSPGLLSSYNEQFF.

This clonotype was seen repeatedly, ten times or more. This chain joins TRBV6-2 or TRBV6-3 and TRBJ2-2, with a tentative D call TRBD2 (5 bases). The V gene lost 2 bases and the J gene lost 7 bases, with 14 bases spanning the gap. The germline V gene has CDR1 MNHEY and CDR2 SVGEGT. This CDR3 has 15 residues. DNA for the CDR3: TGTGCCAGCAGTTACCGCTTCCGGGGTATCGGGGAGCTGTTTTTT. Amino acids: CASSYRFRGIGELFF.